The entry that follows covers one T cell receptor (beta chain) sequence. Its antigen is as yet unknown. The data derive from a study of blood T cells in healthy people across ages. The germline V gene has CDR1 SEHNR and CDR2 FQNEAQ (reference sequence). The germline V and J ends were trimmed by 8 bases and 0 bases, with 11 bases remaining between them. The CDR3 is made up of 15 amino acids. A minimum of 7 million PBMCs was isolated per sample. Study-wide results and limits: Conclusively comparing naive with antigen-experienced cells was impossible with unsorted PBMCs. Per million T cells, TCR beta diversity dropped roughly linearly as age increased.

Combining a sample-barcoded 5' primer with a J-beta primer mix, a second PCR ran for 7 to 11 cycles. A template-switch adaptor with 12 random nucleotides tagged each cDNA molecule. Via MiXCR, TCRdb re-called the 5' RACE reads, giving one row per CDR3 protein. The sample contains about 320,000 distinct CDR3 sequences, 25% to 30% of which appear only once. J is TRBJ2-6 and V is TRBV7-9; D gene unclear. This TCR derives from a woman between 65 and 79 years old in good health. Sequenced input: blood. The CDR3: CASFPRSSGANVLTF. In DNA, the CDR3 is TGTGCCAGCTTCCCTAGGTCCTCTGGGGCCAACGTCCTGACTTTC. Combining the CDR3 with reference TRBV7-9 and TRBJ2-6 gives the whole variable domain DTGVSQNPRHKITKRGQNVTFRCDPISEHNRLYWYRQTLGQGPEFLTYFQNEAQLEKSRLLSDRFSAERPKGSFSTLEIQRTEQGDSAMYLCASFPRSSGANVLTFGAGSRLTVL.